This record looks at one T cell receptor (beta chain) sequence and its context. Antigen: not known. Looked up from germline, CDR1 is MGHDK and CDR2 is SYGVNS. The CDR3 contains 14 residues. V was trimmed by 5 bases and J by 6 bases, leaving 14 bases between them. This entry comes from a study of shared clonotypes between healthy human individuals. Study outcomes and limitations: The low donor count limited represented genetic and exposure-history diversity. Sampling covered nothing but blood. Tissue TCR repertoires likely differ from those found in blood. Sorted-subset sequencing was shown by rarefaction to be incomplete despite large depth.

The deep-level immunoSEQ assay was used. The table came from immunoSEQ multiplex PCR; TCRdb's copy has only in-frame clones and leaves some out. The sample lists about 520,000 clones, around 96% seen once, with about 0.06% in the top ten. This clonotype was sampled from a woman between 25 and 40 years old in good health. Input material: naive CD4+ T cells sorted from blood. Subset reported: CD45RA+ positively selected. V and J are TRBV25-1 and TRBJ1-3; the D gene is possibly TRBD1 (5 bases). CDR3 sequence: CASSQGGGVNTIYF. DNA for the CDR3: TGTGCCAGCAGTCAGGGCGGCGGAGTAAACACCATATATTTT.